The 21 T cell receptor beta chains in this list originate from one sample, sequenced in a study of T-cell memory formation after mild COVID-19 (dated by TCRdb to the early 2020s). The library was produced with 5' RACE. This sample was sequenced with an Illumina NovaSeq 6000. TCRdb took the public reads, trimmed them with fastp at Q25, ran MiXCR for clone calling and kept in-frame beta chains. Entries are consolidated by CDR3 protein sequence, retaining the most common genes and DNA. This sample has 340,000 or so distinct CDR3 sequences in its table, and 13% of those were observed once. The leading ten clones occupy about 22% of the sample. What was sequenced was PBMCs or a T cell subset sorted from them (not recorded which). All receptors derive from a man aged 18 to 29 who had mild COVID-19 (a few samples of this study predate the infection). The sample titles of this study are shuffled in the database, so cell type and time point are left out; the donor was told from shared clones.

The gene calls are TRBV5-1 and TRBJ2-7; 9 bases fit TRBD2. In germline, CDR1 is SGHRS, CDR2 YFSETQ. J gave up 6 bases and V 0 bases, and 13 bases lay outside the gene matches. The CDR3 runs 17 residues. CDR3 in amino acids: CASSLETSGSSLGEQYF. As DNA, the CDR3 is TGCGCCAGCAGCTTGGAGACTAGCGGTAGTTCACTGGGCGAGCAGTACTTC.

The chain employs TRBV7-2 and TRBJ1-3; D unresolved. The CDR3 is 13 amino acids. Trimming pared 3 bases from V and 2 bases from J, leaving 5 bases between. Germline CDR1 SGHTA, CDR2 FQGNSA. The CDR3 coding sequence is TGTGCCAGCAGCTTTACGGCTGGAAACACCATATATTTT. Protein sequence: CASSFTAGNTIYF.

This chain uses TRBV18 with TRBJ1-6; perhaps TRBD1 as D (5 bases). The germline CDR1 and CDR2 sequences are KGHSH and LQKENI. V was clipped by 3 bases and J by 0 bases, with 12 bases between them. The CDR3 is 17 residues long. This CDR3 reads CASSPSTGSSYNSPLHF. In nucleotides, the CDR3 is TGTGCCAGCTCACCCTCCACAGGCAGCTCCTATAATTCACCCCTCCACTTT. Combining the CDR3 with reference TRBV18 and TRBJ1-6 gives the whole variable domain NAGVMQNPRHLVRRRGQEARLRCSPMKGHSHVYWYRQLPEEGLKFMVYLQKENIIDESGMPKERFSAEFPKEGPSILRIQQVVRGDSAAYFCASSPSTGSSYNSPLHFGNGTRLTVT.

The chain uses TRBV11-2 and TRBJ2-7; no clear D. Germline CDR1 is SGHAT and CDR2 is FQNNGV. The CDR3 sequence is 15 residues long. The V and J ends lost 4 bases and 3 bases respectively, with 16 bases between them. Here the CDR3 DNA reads TGTGCCAGCAGCTCCCAAAAGTCGTGGGGCTACGAGCAGTACTTC. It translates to CASSSQKSWGYEQYF.

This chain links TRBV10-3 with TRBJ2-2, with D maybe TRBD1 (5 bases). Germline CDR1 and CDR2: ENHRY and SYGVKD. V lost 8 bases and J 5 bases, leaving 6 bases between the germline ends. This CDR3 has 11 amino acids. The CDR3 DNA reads TGTGCCATCCAGGGAACCGGGGAGCTGTTTTTT. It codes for CAIQGTGELFF.

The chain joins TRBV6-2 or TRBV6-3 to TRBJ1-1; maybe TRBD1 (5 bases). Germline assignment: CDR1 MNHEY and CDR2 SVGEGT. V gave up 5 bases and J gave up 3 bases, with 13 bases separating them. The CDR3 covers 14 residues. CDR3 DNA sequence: TGTGCCAGCAGTCAGAGGGGTGTCGACACTGAAGCTTTCTTT. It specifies CASSQRGVDTEAFF.

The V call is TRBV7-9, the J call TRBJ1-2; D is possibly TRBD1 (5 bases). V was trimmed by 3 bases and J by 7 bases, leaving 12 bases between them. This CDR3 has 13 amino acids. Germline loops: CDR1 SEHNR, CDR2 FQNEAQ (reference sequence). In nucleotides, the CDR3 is TGTGCCAGCAGCTTGGGGCGCTTAAGTGGCTACACCTTC. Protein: CASSLGRLSGYTF.

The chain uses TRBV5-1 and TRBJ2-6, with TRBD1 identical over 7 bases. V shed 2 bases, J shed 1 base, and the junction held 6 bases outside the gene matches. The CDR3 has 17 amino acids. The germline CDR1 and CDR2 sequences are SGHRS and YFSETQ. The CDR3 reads CASSLMGQLSGANVLTF. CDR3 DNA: TGCGCCAGCAGCTTAATGGGACAGCTATCTGGGGCCAACGTCCTGACTTTC.

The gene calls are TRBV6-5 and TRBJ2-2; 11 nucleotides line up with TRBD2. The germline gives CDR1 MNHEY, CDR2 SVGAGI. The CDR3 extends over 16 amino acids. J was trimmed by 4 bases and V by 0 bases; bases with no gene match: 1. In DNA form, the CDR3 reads TGTGCCAGCAGTTACTCTACTAGCGGGGGCACCGGGGAGCTGTTTTTT. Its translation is CASSYSTSGGTGELFF.

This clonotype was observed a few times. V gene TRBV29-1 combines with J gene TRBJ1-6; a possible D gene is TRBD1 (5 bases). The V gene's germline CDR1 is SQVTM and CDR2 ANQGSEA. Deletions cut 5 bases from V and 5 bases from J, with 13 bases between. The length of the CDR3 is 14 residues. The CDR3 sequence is CSVSGVADNSPLHF. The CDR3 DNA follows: TGCAGCGTTTCGGGGGTTGCGGATAATTCACCCCTCCACTTT.

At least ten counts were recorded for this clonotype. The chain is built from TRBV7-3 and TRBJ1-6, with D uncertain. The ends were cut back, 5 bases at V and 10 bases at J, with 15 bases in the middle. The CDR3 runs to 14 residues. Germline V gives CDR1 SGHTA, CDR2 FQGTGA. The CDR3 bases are TGTGCCAGCAGCGCATCAGGATTAGGATCACCCCTCCACTTT. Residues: CASSASGLGSPLHF.

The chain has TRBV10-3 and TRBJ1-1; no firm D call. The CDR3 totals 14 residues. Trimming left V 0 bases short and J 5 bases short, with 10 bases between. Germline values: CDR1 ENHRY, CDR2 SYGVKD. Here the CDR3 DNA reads TGTGCCATCAGTGAGTCTGAGGGTGGAACTGAAGCTTTCTTT. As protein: CAISESEGGTEAFF.

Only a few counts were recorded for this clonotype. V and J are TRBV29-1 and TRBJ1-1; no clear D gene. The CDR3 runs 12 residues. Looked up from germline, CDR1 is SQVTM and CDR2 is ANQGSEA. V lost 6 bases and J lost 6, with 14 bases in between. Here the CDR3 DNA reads TGCAGCGTGAGGGAGGGCGGCGCTGAAGCTTTCTTT. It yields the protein CSVREGGAEAFF.

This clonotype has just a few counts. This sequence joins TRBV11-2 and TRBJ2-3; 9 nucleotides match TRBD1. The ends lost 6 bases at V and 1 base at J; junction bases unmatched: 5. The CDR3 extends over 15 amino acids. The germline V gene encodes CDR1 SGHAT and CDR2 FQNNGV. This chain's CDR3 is CASRTGQGGTDTQYF. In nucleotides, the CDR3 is TGTGCCAGCAGGACGGGACAGGGAGGCACAGATACGCAGTATTTT.

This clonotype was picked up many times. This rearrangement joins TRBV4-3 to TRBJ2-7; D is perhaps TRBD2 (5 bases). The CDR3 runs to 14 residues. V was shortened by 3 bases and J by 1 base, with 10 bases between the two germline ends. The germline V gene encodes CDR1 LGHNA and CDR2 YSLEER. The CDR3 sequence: CASSQSGGSYEQYF. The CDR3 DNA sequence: TGCGCCAGCAGCCAGTCTGGAGGATCCTACGAGCAGTACTTC.

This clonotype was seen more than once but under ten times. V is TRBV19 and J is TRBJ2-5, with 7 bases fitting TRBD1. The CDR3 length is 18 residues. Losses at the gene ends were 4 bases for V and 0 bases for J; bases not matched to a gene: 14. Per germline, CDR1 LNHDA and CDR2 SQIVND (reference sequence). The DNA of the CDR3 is TGTGCCAGTAGTACCCCGGGACAGTTCTTACAGTACCAAGAGACCCAGTACTTC. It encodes CASSTPGQFLQYQETQYF.

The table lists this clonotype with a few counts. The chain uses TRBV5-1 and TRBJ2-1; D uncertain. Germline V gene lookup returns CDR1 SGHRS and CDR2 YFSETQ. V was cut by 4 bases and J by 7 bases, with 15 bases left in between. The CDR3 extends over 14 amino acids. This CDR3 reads CASSHARDLNEQFF. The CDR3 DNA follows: TGCGCCAGCAGCCATGCAAGGGATTTGAATGAGCAGTTCTTC.

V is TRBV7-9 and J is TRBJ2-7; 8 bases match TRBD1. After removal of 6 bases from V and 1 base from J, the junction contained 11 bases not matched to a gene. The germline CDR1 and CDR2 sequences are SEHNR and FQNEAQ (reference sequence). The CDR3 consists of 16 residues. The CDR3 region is CASSLLLGQESYEQYV. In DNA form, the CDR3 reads TGTGCCAGCAGTCTCCTGCTGGGACAGGAGTCCTACGAGCAGTACGTC.

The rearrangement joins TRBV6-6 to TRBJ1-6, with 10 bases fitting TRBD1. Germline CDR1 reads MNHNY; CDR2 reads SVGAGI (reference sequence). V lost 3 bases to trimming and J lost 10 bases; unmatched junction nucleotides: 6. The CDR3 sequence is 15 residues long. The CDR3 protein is CASSYGGTGDSPLHF. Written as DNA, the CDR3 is TGTGCCAGCAGTTATGGAGGGACAGGGGACTCACCCCTCCACTTT.

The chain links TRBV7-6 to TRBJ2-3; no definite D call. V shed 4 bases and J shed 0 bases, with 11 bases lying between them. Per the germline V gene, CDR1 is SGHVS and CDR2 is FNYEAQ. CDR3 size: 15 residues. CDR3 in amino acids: CASSYAARSTDTQYF. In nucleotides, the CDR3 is TGTGCCAGCAGCTACGCGGCGCGGAGCACAGATACGCAGTATTTT. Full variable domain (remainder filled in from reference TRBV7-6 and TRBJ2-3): GAGVSQSPRYKVTKRGQDVALRCDPISGHVSLYWYRQALGQGPEFLTYFNYEAQQDKSGLPNDRFSAERPEGSISTLTIQRTEQRDSAMYRCASSYAARSTDTQYFGPGTRLTVL.

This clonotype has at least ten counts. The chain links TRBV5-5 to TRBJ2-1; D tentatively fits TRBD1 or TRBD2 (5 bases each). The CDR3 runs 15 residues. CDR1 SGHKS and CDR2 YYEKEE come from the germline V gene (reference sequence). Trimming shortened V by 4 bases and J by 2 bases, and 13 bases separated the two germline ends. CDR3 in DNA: TGTGCCAGCAGCCCCCGGACGGGGCCCTACAATGAGCAGTTCTTC. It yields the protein CASSPRTGPYNEQFF. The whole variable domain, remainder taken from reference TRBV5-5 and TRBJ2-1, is DAGVTQSPTHLIKTRGQQVTLRCSPISGHKSVSWYQQVLGQGPQFIFQYYEKEERGRGNFPDRFSARQFPNYSSELNVNALLLGDSALYLCASSPRTGPYNEQFFGPGTRLTVL.